This record concerns one T cell receptor beta chain sequence. As yet, its antigen is unknown. A much bigger clone sits one base away, suggesting this may be a read error. Researchers used genomic DNA as the template to profile TCR beta VDJ and CDR3. TCRdb re-derived calls from the reads in MiXCR, one entry per CDR3 protein. The data hold roughly 250,000 distinct CDR3 sequences, with 82% observed a single time. This entry comes from a study of CD8+CD57+ T cells in acquired aplastic anemia. Study-wide context: The DNA of sorted CD4+ and CD8+ cells averaged roughly 3.2 ug.

Study-wide points: Patients and controls turned out to have around 29 CD8+ CDR3 sequences in common. Patients and controls had CD8+ Simpson's diversity values that were not significantly distinct.

Sequenced patients had shown CD8+CD57+ cell expansion by flow cytometry. Severe acquired aplastic anemia was diagnosed in all patients. V dropped 11 bases and J dropped 2; count of bases not matched to a gene: 12. Germline CDR1 SGHVS, CDR2 FNYEAQ. This CDR3 is built from 15 residues. This TCR derives from a human donor with aplastic anemia. The sample comprised sorted CD4+, CD8+, or CD8+CD57+ T cells (not recorded which) from PBMCs. The chain recombines TRBV7-6 with TRBJ2-3; 8 nucleotides align to TRBD2. CDR3: CAGGPRTSPTDTQYF. The CDR3 coding sequence is TGTGCCGGCGGCCCTCGGACTAGCCCCACAGATACGCAGTATTTT. The full variable domain, its missing parts supplied by reference TRBV7-6 and TRBJ2-3, is GAGVSQSPRYKVTKRGQDVALRCDPISGHVSLYWYRQALGQGPEFLTYFNYEAQQDKSGLPNDRFSAERPEGSISTLTIQRTEQRDSAMYRCAGGPRTSPTDTQYFGPGTRLTVL.